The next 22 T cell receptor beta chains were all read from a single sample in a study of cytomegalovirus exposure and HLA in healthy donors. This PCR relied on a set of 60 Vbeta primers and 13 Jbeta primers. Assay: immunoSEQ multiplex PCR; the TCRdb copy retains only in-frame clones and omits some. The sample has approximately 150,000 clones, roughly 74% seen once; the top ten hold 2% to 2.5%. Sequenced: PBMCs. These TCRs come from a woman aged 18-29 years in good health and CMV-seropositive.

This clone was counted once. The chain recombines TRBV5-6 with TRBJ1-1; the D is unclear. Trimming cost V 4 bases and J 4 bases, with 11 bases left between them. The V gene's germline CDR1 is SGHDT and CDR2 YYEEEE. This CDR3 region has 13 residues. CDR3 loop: CASSARGGTEAFF. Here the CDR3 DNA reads TGTGCCAGCAGCGCGAGAGGAGGCACTGAAGCTTTCTTT.

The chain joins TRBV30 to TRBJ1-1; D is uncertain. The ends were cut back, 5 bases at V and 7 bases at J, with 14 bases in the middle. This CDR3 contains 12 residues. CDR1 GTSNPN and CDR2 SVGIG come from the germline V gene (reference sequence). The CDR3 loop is CAWRLQALEAFF. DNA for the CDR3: TGTGCCTGGCGCCTTCAGGCTCTTGAAGCTTTCTTT.

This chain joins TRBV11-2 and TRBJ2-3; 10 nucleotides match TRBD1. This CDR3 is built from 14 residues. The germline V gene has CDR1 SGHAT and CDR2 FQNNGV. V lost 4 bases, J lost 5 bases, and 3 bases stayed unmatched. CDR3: CASSSGTGVDTQYF. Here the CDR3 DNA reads TGTGCCAGCAGCTCCGGGACAGGGGTAGATACGCAGTATTTT.

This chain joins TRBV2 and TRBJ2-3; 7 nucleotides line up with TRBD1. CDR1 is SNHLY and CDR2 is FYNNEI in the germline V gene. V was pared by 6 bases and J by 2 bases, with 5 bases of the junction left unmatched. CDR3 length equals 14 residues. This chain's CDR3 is CASRQGQITDTQYF. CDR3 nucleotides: TGTGCCAGCAGACAGGGGCAGATCACAGATACGCAGTATTTT. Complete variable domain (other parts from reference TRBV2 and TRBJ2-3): EPEVTQTPSHQVTQMGQEVILRCVPISNHLYFYWYRQILGQKVEFLVSFYNNEISEKSEIFDDQFSVERPDGSNFTLKIRSTKLEDSAMYFCASRQGQITDTQYFGPGTRLTVL.

The CDR3 DNA sequence: TGTGCCAGCAGCCAAAGACTAGCAGGAGAGACCCAGTACTTC. The encoded protein is CASSQRLAGETQYF. V gene TRBV14 combines with J gene TRBJ2-5, with 7 bases identical to TRBD2. Germline V gene sequence: CDR1 SGHDN, CDR2 FVKESK. The V gene end was trimmed by 2 bases and the J gene end by 4 bases; junction bases not matched to a gene: 4. This CDR3 region has 14 residues.

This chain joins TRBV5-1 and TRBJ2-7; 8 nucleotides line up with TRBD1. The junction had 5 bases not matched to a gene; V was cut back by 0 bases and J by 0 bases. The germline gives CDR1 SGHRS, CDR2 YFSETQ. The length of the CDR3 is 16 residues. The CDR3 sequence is CASSLGDRLNSYEQYF. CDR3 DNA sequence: TGCGCCAGCAGCTTGGGGGACAGGCTCAACTCCTACGAGCAGTACTTC.

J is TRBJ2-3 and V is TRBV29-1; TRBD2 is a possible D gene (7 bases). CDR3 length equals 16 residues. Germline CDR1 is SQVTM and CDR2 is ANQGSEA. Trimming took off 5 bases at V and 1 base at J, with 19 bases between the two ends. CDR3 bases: TGCAGCGTTTGGGGGGGAGGGGCAGGGGGCACAGATACGCAGTATTTT. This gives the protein CSVWGGGAGGTDTQYF.

Written as DNA, the CDR3 is TGTGCCAGCAGTCGGACGGGCGGCGGGGTCGAGCAGTACTTC. This sequence encodes CASSRTGGGVEQYF. The chain combines TRBV6-5 with TRBJ2-5, with D possibly being TRBD2 (6 bases). The better agreement between TRBJ2-7 and the DNA end casts doubt on the J call. The CDR3 has 14 residues. Germline V gene sequence: CDR1 MNHEY, CDR2 SVGAGI.

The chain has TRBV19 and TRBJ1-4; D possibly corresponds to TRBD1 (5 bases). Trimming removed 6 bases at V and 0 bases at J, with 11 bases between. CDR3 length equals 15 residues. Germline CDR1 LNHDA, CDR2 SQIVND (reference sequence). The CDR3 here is CASRGRETTNEKLFF. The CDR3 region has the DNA TGTGCCAGTAGGGGACGGGAGACAACTAATGAAAAACTGTTTTTT.

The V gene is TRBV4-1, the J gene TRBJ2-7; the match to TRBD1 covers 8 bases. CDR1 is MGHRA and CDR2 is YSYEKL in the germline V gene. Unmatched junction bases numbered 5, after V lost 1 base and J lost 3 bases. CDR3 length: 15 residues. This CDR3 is CASSQGTGPIYEQYF. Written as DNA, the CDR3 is TGCGCCAGCAGCCAAGGGACAGGGCCGATCTACGAGCAGTACTTC.

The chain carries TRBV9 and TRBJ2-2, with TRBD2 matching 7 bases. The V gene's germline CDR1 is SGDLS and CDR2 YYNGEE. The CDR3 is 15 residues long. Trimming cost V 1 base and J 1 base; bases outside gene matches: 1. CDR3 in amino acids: CASSVTGGNTGELFF. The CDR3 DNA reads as TGTGCCAGCAGCGTAACGGGGGGGAACACCGGGGAGCTGTTTTTT.

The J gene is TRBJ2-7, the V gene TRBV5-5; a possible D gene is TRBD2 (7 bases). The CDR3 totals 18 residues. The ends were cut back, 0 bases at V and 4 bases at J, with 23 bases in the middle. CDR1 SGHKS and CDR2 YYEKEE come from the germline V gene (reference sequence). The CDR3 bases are TGTGCCAGCAGCTTGGCCAGGCTTACGGGGGGCGTTGGATACGAGCAGTACTTC. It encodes CASSLARLTGGVGYEQYF.

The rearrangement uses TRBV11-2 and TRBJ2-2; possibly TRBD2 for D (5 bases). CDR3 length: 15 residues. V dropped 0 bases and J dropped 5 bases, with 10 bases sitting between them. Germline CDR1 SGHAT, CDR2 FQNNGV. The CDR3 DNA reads TGTGCCAGCAGCTTAGAGGGAAGGAGGACCGGGGAGCTGTTTTTT. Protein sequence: CASSLEGRRTGELFF. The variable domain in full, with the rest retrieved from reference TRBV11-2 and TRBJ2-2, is EAGVAQSPRYKIIEKRQSVAFWCNPISGHATLYWYQQILGQGPKLLIQFQNNGVVDDSQLPKDRFSAERLKGVDSTLKIQPAKLEDSAVYLCASSLEGRRTGELFFGEGSRLTVL.

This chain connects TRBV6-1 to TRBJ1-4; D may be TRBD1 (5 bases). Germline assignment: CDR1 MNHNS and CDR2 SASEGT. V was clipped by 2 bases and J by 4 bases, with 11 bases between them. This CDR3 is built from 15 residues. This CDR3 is CASSENRMGNEKLFF. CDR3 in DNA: TGTGCCAGCAGTGAAAACAGGATGGGTAATGAAAAACTGTTTTTT.

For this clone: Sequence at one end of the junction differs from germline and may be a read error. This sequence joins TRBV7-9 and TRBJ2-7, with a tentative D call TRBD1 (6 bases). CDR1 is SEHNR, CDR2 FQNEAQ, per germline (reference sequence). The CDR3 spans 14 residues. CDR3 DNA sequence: TGTTCCAGCAGCTTAGAAGACAGGTCCTACGAGCAGTACTTC. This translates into CSSSLEDRSYEQYF.

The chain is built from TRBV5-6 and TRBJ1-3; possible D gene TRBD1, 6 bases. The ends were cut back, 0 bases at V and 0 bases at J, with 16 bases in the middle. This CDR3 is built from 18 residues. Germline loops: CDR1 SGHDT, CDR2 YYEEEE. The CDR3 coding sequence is TGTGCCAGCAGCTTGGAGGGCTGGACAGACGACTCTGGAAACACCATATATTTT. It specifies CASSLEGWTDDSGNTIYF.

Written as DNA, the CDR3 is TGTGCCAGCAGCAGGAATCTCGTAGAGACCCAGTACTTC. This encodes CASSRNLVETQYF. This sequence joins TRBV2 and TRBJ2-5, with D hard to call. V lost 6 bases, J lost 4 bases, and 12 bases lay in between. CDR1 is SNHLY and CDR2 is FYNNEI in the germline V gene. The CDR3 runs to 13 residues.

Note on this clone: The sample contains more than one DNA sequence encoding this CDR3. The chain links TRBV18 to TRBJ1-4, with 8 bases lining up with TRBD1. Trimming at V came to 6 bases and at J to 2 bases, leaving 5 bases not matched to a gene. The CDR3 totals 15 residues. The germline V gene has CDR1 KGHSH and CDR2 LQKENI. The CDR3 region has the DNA TGTGCCAGCTCGCCCCAGGGGGCGACTAATGAAAAACTGTTTTTT. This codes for CASSPQGATNEKLFF.

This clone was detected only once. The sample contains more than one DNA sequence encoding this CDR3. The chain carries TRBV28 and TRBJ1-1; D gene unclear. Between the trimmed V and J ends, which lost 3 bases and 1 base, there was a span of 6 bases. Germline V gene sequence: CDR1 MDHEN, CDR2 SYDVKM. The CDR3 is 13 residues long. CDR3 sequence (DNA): TGTGCCAGCAGTTTGGGCAGGAACACTGAAGCTTTCTTT. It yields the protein CASSLGRNTEAFF.

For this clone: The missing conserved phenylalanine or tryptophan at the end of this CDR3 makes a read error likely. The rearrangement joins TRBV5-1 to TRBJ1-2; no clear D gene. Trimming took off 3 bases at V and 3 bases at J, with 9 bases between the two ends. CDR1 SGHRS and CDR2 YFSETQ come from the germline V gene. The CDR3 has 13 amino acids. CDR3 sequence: CASSYDGDYGYTS. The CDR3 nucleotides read TGCGCCAGCAGCTACGACGGTGACTATGGCTACACCTCC.

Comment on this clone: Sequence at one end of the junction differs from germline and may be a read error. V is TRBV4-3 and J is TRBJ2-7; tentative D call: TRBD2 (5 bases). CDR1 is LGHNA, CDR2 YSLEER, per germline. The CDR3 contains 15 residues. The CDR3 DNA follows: TGCGCCAGCATCCAAAAGCAGGAGGCCGCCTACGAGCAGTACTTC. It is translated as CASIQKQEAAYEQYF.

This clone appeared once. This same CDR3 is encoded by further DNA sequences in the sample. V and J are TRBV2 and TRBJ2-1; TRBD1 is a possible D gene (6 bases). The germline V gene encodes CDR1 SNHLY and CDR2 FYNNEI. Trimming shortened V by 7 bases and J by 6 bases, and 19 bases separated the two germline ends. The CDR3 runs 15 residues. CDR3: CASKQGQFVSNEQFF. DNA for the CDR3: TGTGCCAGCAAACAAGGACAGTTCGTTAGCAATGAGCAGTTCTTC.